Sequencing of this T cell receptor (beta chain) was carried out in a study of cytomegalovirus exposure and HLA in healthy donors. Study in general: Most donors, around 81% of a few hundred genotyped, fell in the Caucasian-associated ancestry cluster. Broader study findings: Under in vitro conditions, three CMV-associated chains were confirmed as specific for CMV antigens.

With 60 Vbeta and 13 Jbeta primers, the PCR was carried out. The method was immunoSEQ multiplex PCR; TCRdb's version includes in-frame clones alone and lacks a portion of them. The profile covers roughly 71,000 clones, with 74% appearing a single time and approximately 10% taken by the ten largest. This clone turned up a few times. Its antigen is not identified. CDR3 length: 16 amino acids. The V gene is TRBV21-1, the J gene TRBJ1-5; TRBD1 is the table's D call and was not checked against the DNA. TRBV21-1 is classified as a pseudogene. The sequence was obtained from a human donor in good health. What was sequenced was PBMCs. The CDR3 nucleotides read TGTGCCAGCAGCAAACGGGACAGGGGCGGCAATCAGCCCCAGCATTTT. Protein product: CASSKRDRGGNQPQHF.